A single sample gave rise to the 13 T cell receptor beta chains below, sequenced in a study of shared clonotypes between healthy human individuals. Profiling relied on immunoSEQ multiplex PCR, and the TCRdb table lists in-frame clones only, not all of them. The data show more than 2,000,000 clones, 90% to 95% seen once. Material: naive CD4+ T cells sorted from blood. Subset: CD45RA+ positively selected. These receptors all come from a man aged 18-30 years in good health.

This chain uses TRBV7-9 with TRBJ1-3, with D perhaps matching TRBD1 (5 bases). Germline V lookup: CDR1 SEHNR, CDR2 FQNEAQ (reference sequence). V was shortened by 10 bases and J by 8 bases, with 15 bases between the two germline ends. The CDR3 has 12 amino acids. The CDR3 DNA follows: TGTGCCACAGGGACCCCTTTAGACACCATATATTTT. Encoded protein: CATGTPLDTIYF.

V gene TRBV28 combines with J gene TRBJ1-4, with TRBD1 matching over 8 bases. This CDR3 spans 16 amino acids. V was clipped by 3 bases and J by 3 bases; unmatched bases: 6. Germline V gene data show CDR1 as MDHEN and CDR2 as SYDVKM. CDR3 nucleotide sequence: TGTGCCAGCAGTTTGAGCGGACAGGGTTCTAATGAAAAACTGTTTTTT. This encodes CASSLSGQGSNEKLFF.

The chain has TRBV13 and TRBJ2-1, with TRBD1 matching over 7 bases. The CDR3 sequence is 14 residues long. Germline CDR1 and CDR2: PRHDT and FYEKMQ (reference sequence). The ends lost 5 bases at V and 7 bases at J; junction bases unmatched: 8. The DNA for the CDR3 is TGTGCCAGCAGCCGGATTCGACAGGGAAATGAGCAGTTCTTC. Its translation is CASSRIRQGNEQFF.

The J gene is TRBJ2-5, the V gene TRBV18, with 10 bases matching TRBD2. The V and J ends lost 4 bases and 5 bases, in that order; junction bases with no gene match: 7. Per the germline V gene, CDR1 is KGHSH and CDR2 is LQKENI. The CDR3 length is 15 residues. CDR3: CASSLPLAGSETQYF. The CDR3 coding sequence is TGTGCCAGCTCACTGCCACTAGCGGGAAGTGAGACCCAGTACTTC.

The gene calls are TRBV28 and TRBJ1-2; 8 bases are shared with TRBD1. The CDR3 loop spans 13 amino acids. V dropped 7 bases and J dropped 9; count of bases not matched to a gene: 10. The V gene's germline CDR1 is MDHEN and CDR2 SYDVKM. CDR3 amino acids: CASTRGQGGSYTF. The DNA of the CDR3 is TGTGCCAGCACTAGAGGACAGGGAGGTAGCTACACCTTC.

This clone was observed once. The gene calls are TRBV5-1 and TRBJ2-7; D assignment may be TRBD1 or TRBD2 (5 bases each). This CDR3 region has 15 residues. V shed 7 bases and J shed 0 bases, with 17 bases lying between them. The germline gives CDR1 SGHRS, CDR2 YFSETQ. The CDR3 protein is CASSLRGRHSYEQYF. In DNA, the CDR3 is TGCGCCAGCTCCCTGAGGGGACGCCACTCCTACGAGCAGTACTTC.

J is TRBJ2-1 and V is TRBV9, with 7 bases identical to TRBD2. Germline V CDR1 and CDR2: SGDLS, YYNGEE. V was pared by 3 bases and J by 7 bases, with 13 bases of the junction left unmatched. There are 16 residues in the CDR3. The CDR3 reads CASSGGLGSINNEQFF. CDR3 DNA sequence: TGTGCCAGCAGCGGTGGACTAGGTTCGATAAATAATGAGCAGTTCTTC.

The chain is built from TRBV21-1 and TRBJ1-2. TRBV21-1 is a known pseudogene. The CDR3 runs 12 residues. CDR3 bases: TGTGCCAGCAGCAAAGATAGATATGGCTACACCTTC. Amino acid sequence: CASSKDRYGYTF.

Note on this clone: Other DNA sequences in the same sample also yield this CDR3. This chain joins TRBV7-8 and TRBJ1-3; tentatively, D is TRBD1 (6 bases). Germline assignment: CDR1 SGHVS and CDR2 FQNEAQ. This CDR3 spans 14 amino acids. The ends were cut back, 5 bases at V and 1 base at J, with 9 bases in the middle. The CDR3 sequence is CASSLTGSGNTIYF. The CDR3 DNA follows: TGTGCCAGCAGCCTCACAGGGTCTGGAAACACCATATATTTT.

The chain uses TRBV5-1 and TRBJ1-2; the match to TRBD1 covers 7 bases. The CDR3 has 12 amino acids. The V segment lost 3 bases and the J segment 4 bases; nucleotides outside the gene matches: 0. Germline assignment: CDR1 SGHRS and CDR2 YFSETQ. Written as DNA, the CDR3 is TGCGCCAGCAGCTGGGACAGCTATGGCTACACCTTC. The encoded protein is CASSWDSYGYTF.

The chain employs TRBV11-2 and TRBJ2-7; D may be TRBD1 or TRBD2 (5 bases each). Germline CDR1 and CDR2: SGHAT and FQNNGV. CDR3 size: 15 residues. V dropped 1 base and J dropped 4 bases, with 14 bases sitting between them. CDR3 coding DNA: TGTGCCAGCAGCTTAGGGCAGGTGGGGGTTTACGAGCAGTACTTC. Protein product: CASSLGQVGVYEQYF.

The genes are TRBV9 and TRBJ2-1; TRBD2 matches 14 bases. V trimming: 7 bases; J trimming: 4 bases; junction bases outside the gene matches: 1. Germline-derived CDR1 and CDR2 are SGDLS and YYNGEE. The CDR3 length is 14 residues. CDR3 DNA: TGTGCCAGCGGGACTAGCGGGGGTTACAATGAGCAGTTCTTC. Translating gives CASGTSGGYNEQFF.

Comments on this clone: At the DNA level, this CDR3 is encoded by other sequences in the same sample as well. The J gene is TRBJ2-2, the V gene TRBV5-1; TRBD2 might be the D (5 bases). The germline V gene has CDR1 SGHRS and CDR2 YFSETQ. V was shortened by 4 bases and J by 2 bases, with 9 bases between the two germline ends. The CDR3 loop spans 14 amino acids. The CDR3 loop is CASSPEGNTGELFF. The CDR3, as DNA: TGCGCCAGCAGCCCAGAGGGCAACACCGGGGAGCTGTTTTTT.